This TCR beta chain was captured by sequencing in a study of OX40 agonist ivuxolimab in advanced cancers. Trimming stripped 1 base from V and 3 bases from J, with 6 bases between. This CDR3 spans 14 amino acids. The germline V gene has CDR1 MNHEY and CDR2 SMNVEV (reference sequence). Libraries were prepared by immunoSEQ multiplex PCR; TCRdb keeps only in-frame clonotypes and omits some of them. The profile covers about 76,000 clones, with roughly 90% appearing a single time and roughly 0.89% taken by the ten largest. V gene TRBV27 combines with J gene TRBJ1-4; D not resolved. The sample here was CD4+ or CD8+ T cells sorted from blood, taken in a trial of the OX40 agonist ivuxolimab. The receptor was derived from an adult with an advanced solid tumor such as melanoma, head and neck, liver or kidney cancer. The CDR3 here is CASSLFGANEKLFF. As DNA, the CDR3 is TGTGCCAGCAGTTTATTTGGGGCTAATGAAAAACTGTTTTTT.